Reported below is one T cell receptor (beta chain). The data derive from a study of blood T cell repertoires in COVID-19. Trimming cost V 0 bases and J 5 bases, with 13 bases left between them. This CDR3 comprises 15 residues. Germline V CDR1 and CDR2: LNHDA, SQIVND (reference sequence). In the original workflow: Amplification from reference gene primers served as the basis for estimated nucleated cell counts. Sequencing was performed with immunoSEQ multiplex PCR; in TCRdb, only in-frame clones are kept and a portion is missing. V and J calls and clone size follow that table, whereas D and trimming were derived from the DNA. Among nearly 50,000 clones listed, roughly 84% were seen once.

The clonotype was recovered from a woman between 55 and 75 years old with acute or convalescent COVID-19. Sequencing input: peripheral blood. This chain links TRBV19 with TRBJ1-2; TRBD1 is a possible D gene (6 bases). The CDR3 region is CASSIEETGAYGYTF. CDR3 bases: TGTGCCAGTAGTATAGAGGAGACAGGCGCGTATGGCTACACCTTC.